The rows below give T cell receptor beta chains drawn from one sample of a study of OX40 agonist ivuxolimab in advanced cancers. Profiled with immunoSEQ multiplex PCR; TCRdb holds only in-frame clones, not every one. The profile shows fewer than 75,000 clones, approximately 88% of them singletons. The sample in question was CD4+ or CD8+ T cells sorted from blood, obtained in a trial of the OX40 agonist ivuxolimab. Receptors were obtained from an adult with an advanced solid tumor such as melanoma, head and neck, liver or kidney cancer. Both conserved end residues are part of each CDR3.

CDR3aa,j_gene,v_gene
CSVRQGPDYEQYF,TRBJ2-7,TRBV29-1
CAISASGLTYEQYF,TRBJ2-7,TRBV10-3
CASSDFPGGSEKLFF,TRBJ1-4,TRBV6-1
CATSRDRPGGEKLFF,TRBJ1-4,TRBV15
CAWRRQGLGTEAFF,TRBJ1-1,TRBV30
CASSLTGPDTQYF,TRBJ2-3,TRBV5-6
CASVKGLVSYEQYF,TRBJ2-7,TRBV2
CASSLEGQGYEQYF,TRBJ2-7,TRBV5-1
CASSSGVLQETQYF,TRBJ2-5,TRBV27
CASSLTRDEQYF,TRBJ2-7,TRBV18
CAIGGRTGELFF,TRBJ2-2,TRBV10-3
CASSRGQLYNEQFF,TRBJ2-1,TRBV7-2
CASSLTSVRYNEQFF,TRBJ2-1,TRBV12-1
CASSEAWALGSTEAFF,TRBJ1-1,TRBV2
CASSRSSGAYGYTF,TRBJ1-2,TRBV9
CASSLGGTEETQYF,TRBJ2-5,TRBV19
CASSLTGAGKVVQPQHF,TRBJ1-5,TRBV19
CASSGTSGSHEQYF,TRBJ2-7,TRBV19
CASSLVSDTQYF,TRBJ2-3,TRBV5-6
CAWSGVGGSVETQYF,TRBJ2-5,TRBV30
CASSPDRSKGAKNIQYF,TRBJ2-4,TRBV18
CASSPGANINYGYTF,TRBJ1-2,TRBV18
CASRLNYEQYF,TRBJ2-7,TRBV6-1